This note documents a single TCR beta chain sequence. Its antigen is currently unknown. PCR used 60 Vbeta primers and 13 Jbeta primers. The method was immunoSEQ multiplex PCR; TCRdb's version includes in-frame clones alone and lacks a portion of them. The sample shows about 92,000 clones, about four fifths of them seen only once. The data belong to a study of cytomegalovirus exposure and HLA in healthy donors. Study findings and constraints: Most of the CMV-associated TCR beta chains (in a later analysis) appeared to be HLA-restricted. For most TCR beta V segments, an earlier analysis put the productive rate at about 87% or about 30% of the time.

This CDR3 comprises 11 residues. V was clipped by 2 bases and J by 14 bases, with 15 bases between them. The germline gives CDR1 GTSNPN, CDR2 SVGIG (reference sequence). This receptor was obtained from a woman aged 18-29 years in good health and CMV-seropositive. Sequencing input: PBMCs. The rearrangement links TRBV30 to TRBJ2-5; the D gene is possibly TRBD1 (6 bases). Here the CDR3 reads CAWSTAAGEYF. The CDR3 DNA is TGTGCCTGGAGTACGGCCGCAGGGGAATACTTC.